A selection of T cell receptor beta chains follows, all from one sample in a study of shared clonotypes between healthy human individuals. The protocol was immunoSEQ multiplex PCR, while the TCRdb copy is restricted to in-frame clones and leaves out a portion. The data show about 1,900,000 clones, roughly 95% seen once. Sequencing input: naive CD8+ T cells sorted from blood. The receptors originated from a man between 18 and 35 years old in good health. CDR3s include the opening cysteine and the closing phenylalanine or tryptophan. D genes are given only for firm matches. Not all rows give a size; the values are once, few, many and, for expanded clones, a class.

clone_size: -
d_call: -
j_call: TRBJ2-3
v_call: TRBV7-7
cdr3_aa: CASSPGLQDTQYF
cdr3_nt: TGTGCTAGCAGCCCAGGGTTACAAGATACGCAGTATTTT

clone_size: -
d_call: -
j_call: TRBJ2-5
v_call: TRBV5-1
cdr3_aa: CASSPGAGPGGETQYF
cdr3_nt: TGCGCCAGCAGCCCGGGAGCAGGGCCCGGGGGAGAGACCCAGTACTTC

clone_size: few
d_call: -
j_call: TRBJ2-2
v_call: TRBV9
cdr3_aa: CASSVADTGELFF
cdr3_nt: TGTGCCAGCAGCGTAGCCGACACCGGGGAGCTGTTTTTT

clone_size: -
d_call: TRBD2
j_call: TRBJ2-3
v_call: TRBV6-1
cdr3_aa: CASMGGGRPDTQYF
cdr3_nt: TGTGCCAGCATGGGCGGGGGAAGGCCAGATACGCAGTATTTT

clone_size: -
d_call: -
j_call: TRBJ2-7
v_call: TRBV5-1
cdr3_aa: CASSLGTFSEQYF
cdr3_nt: TGCGCCAGCAGCTTGGGGACATTCTCCGAGCAGTACTTC

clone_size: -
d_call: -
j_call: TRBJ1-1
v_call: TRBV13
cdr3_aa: CASEIQGGDTEAFF
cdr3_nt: TGTGCCAGCGAGATTCAAGGCGGGGACACTGAAGCTTTCTTT

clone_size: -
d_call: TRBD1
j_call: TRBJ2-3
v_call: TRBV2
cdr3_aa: CASSGGQGADTQYF
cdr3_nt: TGTGCCAGCAGTGGTGGACAGGGGGCAGATACGCAGTATTTT

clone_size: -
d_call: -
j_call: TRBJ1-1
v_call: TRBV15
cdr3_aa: CATSTERPAGDTEAFF
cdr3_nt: TGTGCCACCAGCACAGAGCGGCCAGCCGGGGACACTGAAGCTTTCTTT

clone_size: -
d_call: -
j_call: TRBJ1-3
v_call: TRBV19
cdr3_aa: CASSDGNWSGNTIYF
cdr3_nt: TGTGCCAGTAGTGACGGGAACTGGTCTGGAAACACCATATATTTT

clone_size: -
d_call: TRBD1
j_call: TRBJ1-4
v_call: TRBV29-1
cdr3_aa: CSASTGGEKQLFF
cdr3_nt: TGCAGCGCTTCCACAGGGGGCGAGAAACAACTGTTTTTT

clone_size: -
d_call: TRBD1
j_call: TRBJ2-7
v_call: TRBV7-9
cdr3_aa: CASSRPGQGYEQYF
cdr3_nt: TGTGCCAGCAGCCGACCCGGACAGGGTTACGAGCAGTACTTC

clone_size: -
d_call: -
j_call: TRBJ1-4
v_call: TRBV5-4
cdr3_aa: CASGLDSQGANEKLFF
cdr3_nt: TGTGCCAGCGGACTGGACTCCCAAGGAGCTAATGAAAAACTGTTTTTT

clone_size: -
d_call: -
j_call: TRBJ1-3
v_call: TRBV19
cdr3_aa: CASCSLSGNTIYF
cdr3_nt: TGTGCCAGTTGTTCCCTCTCTGGAAACACCATATATTTT

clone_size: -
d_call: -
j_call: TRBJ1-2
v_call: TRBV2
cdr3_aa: CASTLSYHGYTF
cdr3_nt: TGTGCCAGCACGCTTAGCTATCATGGCTACACCTTC

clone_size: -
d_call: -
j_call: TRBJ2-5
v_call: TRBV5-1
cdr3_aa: CASSSLPGAQETQYF
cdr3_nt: TGCGCCAGCAGCTCCCTCCCCGGGGCCCAGGAGACCCAGTACTTC

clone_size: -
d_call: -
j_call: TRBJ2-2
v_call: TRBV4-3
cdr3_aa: CASSPVGGSTGELFF
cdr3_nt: TGCGCCAGCAGCCCGGTGGGTGGGTCCACCGGGGAGCTGTTTTTT

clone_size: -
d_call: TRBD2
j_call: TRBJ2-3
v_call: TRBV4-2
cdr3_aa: CASSQEASGGAADTQYF
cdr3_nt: TGTGCCAGCAGCCAAGAGGCCAGCGGGGGGGCCGCAGATACGCAGTATTTT

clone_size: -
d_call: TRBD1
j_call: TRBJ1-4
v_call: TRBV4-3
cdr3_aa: CASRNRTGGTNEKLFF
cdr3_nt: TGCGCCAGCAGAAATCGGACAGGGGGCACTAATGAAAAACTGTTTTTT

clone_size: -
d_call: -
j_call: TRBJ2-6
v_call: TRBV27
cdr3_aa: CASSFTGGGGANVLTF
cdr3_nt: TGTGCCAGCAGTTTTACTGGCGGCGGAGGGGCCAACGTCCTGACTTTC

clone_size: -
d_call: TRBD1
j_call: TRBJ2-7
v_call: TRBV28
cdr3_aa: CASRSRQGPPAQYF
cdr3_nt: TGTGCCAGCAGGTCTAGACAGGGTCCACCGGCGCAGTACTTC

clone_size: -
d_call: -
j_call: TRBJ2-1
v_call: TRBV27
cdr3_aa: CASSQVSYNEQFF
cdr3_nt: TGTGCCAGCAGTCAGGTGTCCTACAATGAGCAGTTCTTC

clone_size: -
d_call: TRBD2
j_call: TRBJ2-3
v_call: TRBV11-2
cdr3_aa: CASSSGATSGGPGLNTQYF
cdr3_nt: TGTGCCAGCAGCTCGGGGGCTACTAGCGGGGGCCCGGGGTTAAATACGCAGTATTTT

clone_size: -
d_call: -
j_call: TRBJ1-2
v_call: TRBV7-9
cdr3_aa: CASSLAGEPAGYTF
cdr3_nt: TGTGCCAGCAGCTTAGCAGGGGAGCCCGCGGGCTACACCTTC

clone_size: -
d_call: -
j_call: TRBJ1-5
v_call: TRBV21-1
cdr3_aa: CASSEHLNGRTVSNQPQHF
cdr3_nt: TGTGCCAGCAGCGAGCACCTGAACGGGAGGACAGTTAGCAATCAGCCCCAGCATTTT

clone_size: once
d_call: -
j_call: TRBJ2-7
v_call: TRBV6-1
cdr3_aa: CASRPRQGSYEQYF
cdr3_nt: TGTGCCAGCCGACCAAGGCAGGGATCATACGAGCAGTACTTC

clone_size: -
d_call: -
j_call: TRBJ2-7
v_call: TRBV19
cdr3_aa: CASSIDLEGYEQYF
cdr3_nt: TGTGCCAGTAGTATAGACTTGGAGGGCTACGAGCAGTACTTC

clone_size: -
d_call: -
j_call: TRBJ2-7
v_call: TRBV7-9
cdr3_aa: CASSQKSYEQYF
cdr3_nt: TGTGCCAGCAGCCAGAAGTCCTACGAGCAGTACTTC

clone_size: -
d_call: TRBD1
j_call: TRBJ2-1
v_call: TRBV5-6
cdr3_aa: CASSLDVTGTGGGNEQFF
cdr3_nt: TGTGCCAGCAGCTTGGACGTAACCGGGACAGGGGGTGGAAATGAGCAGTTCTTC

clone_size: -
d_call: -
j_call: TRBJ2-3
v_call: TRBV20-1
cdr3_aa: CSAHTDTQYF
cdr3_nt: TGCAGTGCTCACACAGATACGCAGTATTTT

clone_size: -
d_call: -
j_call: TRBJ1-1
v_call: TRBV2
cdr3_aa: CASSELGGDMNTEAFF
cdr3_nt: TGTGCCAGCAGTGAACTGGGTGGCGACATGAACACTGAAGCTTTCTTT

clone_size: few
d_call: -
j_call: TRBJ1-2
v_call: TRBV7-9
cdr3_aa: CASSLAEDGLYGYTF
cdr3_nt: TGTGCCAGCAGCTTAGCTGAGGACGGCCTCTATGGCTACACCTTC

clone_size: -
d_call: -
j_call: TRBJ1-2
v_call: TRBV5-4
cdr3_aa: CALQTDNNYGYTF
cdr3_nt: TGTGCCTTACAGACAGACAATAACTATGGCTACACCTTC

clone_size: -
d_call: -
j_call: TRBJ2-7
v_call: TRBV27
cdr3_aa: CASSAARSSYEQYF
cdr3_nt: TGTGCCAGCAGTGCCGCCAGGTCGTCCTACGAGCAGTACTTC

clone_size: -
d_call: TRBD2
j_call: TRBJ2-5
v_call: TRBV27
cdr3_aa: CASSPLGVAGVVTQETQYF
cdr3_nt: TGTGCCAGCAGCCCCCTGGGAGTAGCGGGAGTTGTAACCCAGGAGACCCAGTACTTC

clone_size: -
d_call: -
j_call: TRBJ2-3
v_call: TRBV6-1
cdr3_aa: CASLGEDTQYF
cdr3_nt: TGTGCCAGCCTAGGTGAGGATACGCAGTATTTT

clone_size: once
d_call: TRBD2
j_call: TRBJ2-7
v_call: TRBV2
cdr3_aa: CASSGGPTYEQYF
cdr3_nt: TGTGCCAGCTCGGGGGGGCCAACCTACGAGCAGTACTTC

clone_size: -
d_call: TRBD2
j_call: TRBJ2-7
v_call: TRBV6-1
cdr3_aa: CASSSGRALYEQYF
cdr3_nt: TGTGCCAGCAGTAGCGGGAGGGCCCTCTACGAGCAGTACTTC

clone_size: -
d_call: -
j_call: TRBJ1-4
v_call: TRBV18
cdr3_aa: CASSPGGAKLNEKLFF
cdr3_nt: TGTGCCAGCTCACCAGGGGGGGCGAAATTGAATGAAAAACTGTTTTTT

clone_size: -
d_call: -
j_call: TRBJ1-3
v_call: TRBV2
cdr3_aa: CASSYSKLVSGNTIYF
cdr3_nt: TGTGCCAGCAGCTACAGTAAACTGGTTTCTGGAAACACCATATATTTT

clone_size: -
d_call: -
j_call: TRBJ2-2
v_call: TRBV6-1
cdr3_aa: CASKYSGVGGELFF
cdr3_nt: TGTGCCAGCAAATATTCAGGGGTAGGCGGGGAGCTGTTTTTT

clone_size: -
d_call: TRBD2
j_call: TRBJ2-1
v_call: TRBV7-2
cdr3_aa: CASSPLAGAYNEQFF
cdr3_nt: TGTGCCAGCAGCCCTCTAGCGGGGGCATACAATGAGCAGTTCTTC

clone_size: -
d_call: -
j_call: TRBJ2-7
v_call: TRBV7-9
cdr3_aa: CASSRTEGFYEQYF
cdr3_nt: TGTGCCAGCAGCCGAACCGAGGGGTTCTACGAGCAGTACTTC

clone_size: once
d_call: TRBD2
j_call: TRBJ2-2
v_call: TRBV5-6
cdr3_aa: CASLGGTSDGELFF
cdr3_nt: TGTGCCAGCCTTGGCGGGACTAGCGACGGGGAGCTGTTTTTT

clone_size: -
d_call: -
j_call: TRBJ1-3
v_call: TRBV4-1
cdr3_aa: CASSQEQTSGNTIYF
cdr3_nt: TGCGCCAGCAGCCAAGAACAGACCTCTGGAAACACCATATATTTT

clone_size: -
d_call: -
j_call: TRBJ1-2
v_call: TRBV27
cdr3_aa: CASSLGPGTNYGYTF
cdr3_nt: TGTGCCAGCAGTTTAGGGCCCGGGACTAACTATGGCTACACCTTC

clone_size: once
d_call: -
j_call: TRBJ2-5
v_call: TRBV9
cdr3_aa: CASSVARFSETQYF
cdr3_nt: TGTGCCAGCAGCGTAGCTAGGTTTTCCGAGACCCAGTACTTC

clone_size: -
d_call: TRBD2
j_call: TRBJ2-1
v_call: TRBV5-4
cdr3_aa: CASSYLAGGYNEQFF
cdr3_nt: TGTGCCAGCAGCTATCTAGCGGGAGGTTACAATGAGCAGTTCTTC

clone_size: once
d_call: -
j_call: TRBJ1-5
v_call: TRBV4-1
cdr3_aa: CASSPVDMEGNQPQHF
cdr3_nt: TGCGCCAGCAGCCCAGTCGATATGGAGGGCAATCAGCCCCAGCATTTT

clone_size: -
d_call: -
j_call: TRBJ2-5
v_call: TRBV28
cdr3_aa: CASSLGPGGSPQYF
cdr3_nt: TGTGCCAGCAGTTTAGGTCCGGGGGGCAGTCCCCAGTACTTC

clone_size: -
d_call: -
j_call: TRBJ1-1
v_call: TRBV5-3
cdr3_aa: CARSAGPSDTEAFF
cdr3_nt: TGTGCCAGAAGCGCGGGGCCAAGCGACACTGAAGCTTTCTTT

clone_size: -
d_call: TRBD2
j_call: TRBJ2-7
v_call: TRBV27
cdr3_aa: CASSPDGLVVAYEQYF
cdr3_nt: TGTGCCAGCAGTCCCGATGGACTAGTTGTCGCCTACGAGCAGTACTTC

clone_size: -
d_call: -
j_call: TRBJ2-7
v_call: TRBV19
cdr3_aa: CASSISTGNPYEQYF
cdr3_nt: TGTGCCAGTAGTATTTCAACAGGCAACCCCTACGAGCAGTACTTC

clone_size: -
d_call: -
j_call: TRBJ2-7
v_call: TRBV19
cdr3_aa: CASGAVGEQYF
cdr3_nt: TGTGCCAGTGGGGCGGTGGGCGAGCAGTACTTC

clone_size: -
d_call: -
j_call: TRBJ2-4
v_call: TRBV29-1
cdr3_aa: CSVEDLGFFQYF
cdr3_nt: TGCAGCGTTGAAGATTTAGGGTTTTTTCAGTACTTC

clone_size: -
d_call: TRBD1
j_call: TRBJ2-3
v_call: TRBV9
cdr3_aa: CASSPETGGYDTQYF
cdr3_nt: TGTGCCAGCAGCCCAGAGACAGGGGGATACGATACGCAGTATTTT